This T cell receptor beta chain was observed in a study of early T cells in non-severe SARS-CoV-2 infection. General study results and limits: Missing private and CD4 specificities, VDJdb matching favored anti-spike CD8 responses.

The sample holds a few counts of this clonotype. The antigen is not known. From germline, CDR1 is SGDLS and CDR2 YYNGEE. The CDR3 consists of 18 residues. Trimming removed 2 bases from V and 10 bases from J; junction bases left unmatched: 18. Unique molecular identifiers tagged individual cDNA molecules. Using its own MiXCR run on the 5' RACE reads, TCRdb lists one record per CDR3 protein. The repertoire includes about 75,000 distinct CDR3 sequences, about 11% of them detected once, and around 12% sits in the top ten. Sequenced material: whole blood, taken at baseline. The chain carries TRBV9 and TRBJ1-1; 12 bases line up with TRBD1. The TCR sequence derives from an adult who was a healthcare worker with PCR-confirmed SARS-CoV-2 infection or an uninfected control (not recorded which). The CDR3 region has the DNA TGTGCCAGCAGCGTCGGGACAGGGGGCTGGGTTACACCTATGAGAGCTTTCTTT. Its protein is CASSVGTGGWVTPMRAFF.